One sample yielded the 19 T cell receptor beta chains listed below, sequenced in a study of cytomegalovirus exposure and HLA in healthy donors (dated by TCRdb to about 2017). The library came from the immunoSEQ multiplex PCR assay. The multiplex PCR relied on a mix of 60 forward primers for TCR Vbeta segments and 13 reverse primers for TCR Jbeta segments. The immuneACCESS repertoire file appears here via TCRdb, limited to in-frame rearrangements. These files lack a portion of the clones; in checked studies, under half of the deficit traces to unresolved V genes, and the cause of the others is not known. The sample contains roughly 160,000 clones, over 60% of them found a single time. The top ten clonotypes cover roughly 3% of the sample. The source material was PBMCs. These receptors originate from a woman aged 25 to 39 in good health and CMV-seronegative.

The chain links TRBV11-2 to TRBJ2-7; tentative D call: TRBD2 (5 bases). The germline CDR1 and CDR2 sequences are SGHAT and FQNNGV. This CDR3 contains 13 residues. V was clipped by 5 bases and J by 4 bases, with 12 bases between them. The CDR3 region has the DNA TGTGCCAGCAGCGAGGGAGTGGGATACGAGCAGTACTTC. It specifies CASSEGVGYEQYF.

V is TRBV11-2 and J is TRBJ2-7, with TRBD2 identical over 8 bases. CDR3 size: 14 residues. V lost 5 bases to trimming and J lost 4 bases; unmatched junction nucleotides: 7. Looked up from germline, CDR1 is SGHAT and CDR2 is FQNNGV. The CDR3 is CASSPPTGGYEQYF. The CDR3 bases are TGTGCCAGCAGCCCGCCCACGGGGGGGTACGAGCAGTACTTC. The full variable domain, its missing parts supplied by reference TRBV11-2 and TRBJ2-7, is EAGVAQSPRYKIIEKRQSVAFWCNPISGHATLYWYQQILGQGPKLLIQFQNNGVVDDSQLPKDRFSAERLKGVDSTLKIQPAKLEDSAVYLCASSPPTGGYEQYFGPGTRLTVT.

This clone showed up just once. The V call is TRBV5-4, the J call TRBJ2-2; 7 bases match TRBD2. The CDR3 is 16 amino acids. Per the germline V gene, CDR1 is SGHNT and CDR2 is YYREEE (reference sequence). Germline trimming cut 6 bases from V and 2 bases from J; bases unmatched to any gene: 10. The CDR3 protein is CASTLGGTPNTGELFF. CDR3 coding DNA: TGTGCCAGCACCCTGGGGGGGACTCCTAACACCGGGGAGCTGTTTTTT. The full variable domain, with the rest looked up from reference TRBV5-4 and TRBJ2-2, is ETGVTQSPTHLIKTRGQQVTLRCSSQSGHNTVSWYQQALGQGPQFIFQYYREEENGRGNFPPRFSGLQFPNYSSELNVNALELDDSALYLCASTLGGTPNTGELFFGEGSRLTVL.

The table lists this clone with a count of one. The V and J genes are TRBV4-2 and TRBJ2-5; no clear D. The CDR3 consists of 11 residues. Trimming removed 1 base at V and 11 bases at J, with 8 bases between. Per the germline V gene, CDR1 is LGHNA and CDR2 is YNFKEQ. The CDR3 protein is CASSQGLEQYF. CDR3 coding DNA: TGTGCCAGCAGCCAAGGCCTAGAGCAGTACTTC.

As for this clone: This same CDR3 is encoded by further DNA sequences in the sample. This sequence joins TRBV28 and TRBJ1-6; D remains unclear. Germline V gene sequence: CDR1 MDHEN, CDR2 SYDVKM. V lost 5 bases to trimming and J lost 0 bases, with 5 bases between them. This CDR3 has 14 residues. CDR3 in amino acids: CASSLSSYNSPLHF. The CDR3 DNA reads as TGTGCCAGCAGTCTGAGCTCCTATAATTCACCCCTCCACTTT.

The gene calls are TRBV4-2 and TRBJ2-1; the match to TRBD1 covers 10 bases. Germline V CDR1 and CDR2: LGHNA, YNFKEQ. CDR3 length: 14 amino acids. V trimming: 3 bases; J trimming: 7 bases; junction bases outside the gene matches: 3. The CDR3 is CASSHPDRGNEQFF. CDR3 sequence (DNA): TGTGCCAGCAGCCACCCGGACAGGGGGAATGAGCAGTTCTTC.

V and J are TRBV7-9 and TRBJ1-2, with D possibly being TRBD1 (6 bases). CDR1 and CDR2 (germline): SEHNR, FQNEAQ (reference sequence). This CDR3 has 15 amino acids. V lost 5 bases and J 7 bases, leaving 20 bases between the germline ends. The CDR3 loop is CASSNPTGKGGGYTF. CDR3 bases: TGTGCCAGCAGCAACCCCACAGGGAAAGGAGGTGGCTACACCTTC.

This chain links TRBV29-1 with TRBJ2-7; tentatively, D is TRBD2 (6 bases). V lost 5 bases to trimming and J lost 1 base, with 12 bases between them. Germline loops: CDR1 SQVTM, CDR2 ANQGSEA. The CDR3 has 13 residues. The CDR3 reads CSVTEAGSYEQYF. CDR3 DNA sequence: TGCAGCGTTACCGAGGCGGGGTCCTACGAGCAGTACTTC.

This clone has only one observation. The chain recombines TRBV19 with TRBJ1-3; a possible D gene is TRBD1 (6 bases). Germline values: CDR1 LNHDA, CDR2 SQIVND (reference sequence). The CDR3 is 14 amino acids. The germline V and J ends were trimmed by 5 bases and 4 bases, with 12 bases remaining between them. The CDR3 protein is CASSPQGLGNTIYF. The CDR3 DNA is TGTGCCAGTAGTCCTCAGGGGCTCGGAAACACCATATATTTT.

CDR3 nucleotide sequence: TGTGCCAGTGGGTCTAGCTCCTACGAGCAGTACTTC. Translation: CASGSSSYEQYF. This chain links TRBV28 with TRBJ2-7, with D unclear. The germline V and J ends were trimmed by 9 bases and 0 bases, with 9 bases remaining between them. The germline V gene has CDR1 MDHEN and CDR2 SYDVKM. This CDR3 is 12 amino acids long.

A remark on this clone: Germline is not matched at one junction end, which may reflect a read error. The same CDR3 is also encoded by other DNA sequences in this sample. The rearrangement joins TRBV5-4 to TRBJ1-6; possibly TRBD1 for D (5 bases). CDR1 SGHNT and CDR2 YYREEE come from the germline V gene (reference sequence). This CDR3 has 16 amino acids. In DNA, the CDR3 is TGTGCCAGCAGTTTGGTTCAGGGCCCCTGGGGCTCACCCCTCCACTTT. As protein: CASSLVQGPWGSPLHF.

The chain employs TRBV5-1 and TRBJ2-1, with D perhaps matching TRBD2 (7 bases). Trimming removed 4 bases from V and 2 bases from J, with 13 bases in between. The CDR3 is 15 amino acids. CDR1 is SGHRS, CDR2 YFSETQ, per germline. The CDR3 sequence: CASSTDGGPYNEQFF. The CDR3 DNA reads as TGCGCCAGCAGCACCGACGGGGGGCCCTACAATGAGCAGTTCTTC.

This sequence joins TRBV11-2 and TRBJ2-5; D is unresolved. Germline V gene lookup returns CDR1 SGHAT and CDR2 FQNNGV. V was clipped by 0 bases and J by 6 bases, with 11 bases between them. This CDR3 region has 14 residues. The CDR3 here is CASSLDTAPKTQYF. CDR3 DNA sequence: TGTGCCAGCAGCTTAGATACTGCCCCAAAGACCCAGTACTTC.

V usage is TRBV6-6 and J usage is TRBJ1-4; D not resolved. CDR1 and CDR2 from the germline V gene are MNHNY and SVGAGI (reference sequence). The CDR3 is 16 amino acids. The germline V and J ends were trimmed by 5 bases and 0 bases, with 13 bases remaining between them. The CDR3 here is CASSRPSGSTNEKLFF. The CDR3 coding sequence is TGTGCCAGCAGTCGACCAAGCGGATCAACTAATGAAAAACTGTTTTTT.

The chain links TRBV4-1 to TRBJ1-4; TRBD1 aligns across 7 bases. The CDR3 runs to 15 residues. V dropped 4 bases and J dropped 7; count of bases not matched to a gene: 9. The germline V gene encodes CDR1 MGHRA and CDR2 YSYEKL. CDR3 protein: CASSPLQRQGEKLFF. The CDR3 bases are TGCGCCAGCAGCCCCTTACAAAGACAGGGTGAAAAACTGTTTTTT.

The table lists this clone with a count of one. V is TRBV6-5 and J is TRBJ2-5; a weak D match, TRBD2 (6 bases). Germline V gives CDR1 MNHEY, CDR2 SVGAGI. Trimming removed 0 bases from V and 4 bases from J, with 15 bases in between. The CDR3 totals 16 residues. CDR3 coding DNA: TGTGCCAGCAGTTACTCGCGTGTCCGGAGGGGAGAGACCCAGTACTTC. Translated: CASSYSRVRRGETQYF.

The J gene is TRBJ1-1, the V gene TRBV18, with 8 bases aligning to TRBD1. Germline V gene lookup returns CDR1 KGHSH and CDR2 LQKENI. The CDR3 length is 15 residues. Losses at the gene ends were 5 bases for V and 4 bases for J; bases not matched to a gene: 9. The CDR3 spells CASSRQGMSATEAFF. Here the CDR3 DNA reads TGTGCCAGCTCAAGACAGGGGATGTCAGCCACTGAAGCTTTCTTT.

The chain couples TRBV15 to TRBJ1-2; D is ambiguous. The CDR3 spans 15 residues. The germline V and J ends were trimmed by 3 bases and 2 bases, with 13 bases remaining between them. Germline CDR1 LNHNV, CDR2 YYDKDF (reference sequence). The CDR3 coding sequence is TGTGCCACCAGCAGTCATTTCCCAGGCAACTATGGCTACACCTTC. This codes for CATSSHFPGNYGYTF.

V and J are TRBV5-1 and TRBJ1-1; 10 bases agree with TRBD1. Germline lookup yields CDR1 SGHRS and CDR2 YFSETQ. V shed 0 bases and J 4 bases; nucleotides not matched to a gene: 6. CDR3 size: 16 residues. In nucleotides, the CDR3 is TGCGCCAGCAGCTTGGATGACAGGGGGCGCCCCACTGAAGCTTTCTTT. Amino acids: CASSLDDRGRPTEAFF.